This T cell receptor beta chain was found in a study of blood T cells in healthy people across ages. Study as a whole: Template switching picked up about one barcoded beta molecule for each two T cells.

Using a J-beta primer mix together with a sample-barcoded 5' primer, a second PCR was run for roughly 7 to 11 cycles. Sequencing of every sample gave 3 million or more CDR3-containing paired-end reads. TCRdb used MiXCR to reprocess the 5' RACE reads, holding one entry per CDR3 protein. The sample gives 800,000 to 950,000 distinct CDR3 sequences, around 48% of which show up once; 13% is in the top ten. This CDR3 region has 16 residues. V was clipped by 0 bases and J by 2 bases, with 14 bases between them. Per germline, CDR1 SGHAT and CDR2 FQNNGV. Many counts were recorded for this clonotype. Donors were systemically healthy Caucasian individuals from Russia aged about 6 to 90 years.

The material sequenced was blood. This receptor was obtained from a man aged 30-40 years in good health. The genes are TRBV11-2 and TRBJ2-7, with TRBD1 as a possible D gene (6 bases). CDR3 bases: TGTGCCAGCAGCTTAGAAAACGGCAGGGGTGCCTACGAGCAGTACTTC. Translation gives CASSLENGRGAYEQYF.